This T cell receptor (beta chain) came from a study of blood T cell repertoires in COVID-19. In the study overall: Italy, Spain and the United States were the sources of the convalescent and acute COVID-19 samples.

Germline V gene lookup returns CDR1 KGHSH and CDR2 LQKENI. V trimming: 5 bases; J trimming: 4 bases; junction bases outside the gene matches: 9. CDR3 length equals 15 residues. Original handling: Nucleated cell counts were estimated from reference gene primer amplification. Here immunoSEQ multiplex PCR was the method, and the copy in TCRdb shows in-frame clones only, minus some. The V and J calls and clone size were taken over from that table, and D and trimming were inferred from the DNA. This table has under 300,000 clones, about four fifths appearing once. This chain connects TRBV18 to TRBJ2-3, with 7 positions matching TRBD1. The sequence was obtained from a man aged 25-40 years who had recovered from COVID-19. Sequenced material: peripheral blood. The CDR3 reads CASSDQYRGADTQYF. The CDR3 nucleotides read TGTGCCAGCTCAGACCAATACAGGGGAGCAGATACGCAGTATTTT. Supplemented by reference TRBV18 and TRBJ2-3, the full variable domain reads NAGVMQNPRHLVRRRGQEARLRCSPMKGHSHVYWYRQLPEEGLKFMVYLQKENIIDESGMPKERFSAEFPKEGPSILRIQQVVRGDSAAYFCASSDQYRGADTQYFGPGTRLTVL.